The text below deals with one TCR beta chain. Its antigen is undetermined. One end of the junction does not line up with germline, which may come from a read error. Some clones are missing from TCRdb's copy, which holds only in-frame ones; the method was immunoSEQ multiplex PCR. Among over 100,000 clones listed, around 91% were seen once. This sample is drawn from a study of OX40 agonist ivuxolimab in advanced cancers. Study-level findings and limits: Antigen targets of the expanded peripheral T cells went undetermined. By week 6 at 0.1 to 3.0 mg/kg, blood CD4+ and CD8+ T cells had expanded clonally. Normalized T-cell clonal expansion was also low in a subset of nonresponders.

Germline V gene data show CDR1 as MNHEY and CDR2 as SVGAGI. This CDR3 is built from 12 residues. The gene calls are TRBV6-5 and TRBJ1-2; no reliable D call. The TCR originated in an adult with an advanced solid tumor such as melanoma, head and neck, liver or kidney cancer. The sequenced sample was CD4+ or CD8+ T cells sorted from blood, obtained in a trial of the OX40 agonist ivuxolimab. CDR3 region: CASSYSHSVVYF. CDR3 coding DNA: TGTGCCAGCAGTTACTCGCACTCAGTGGTTTATTTC.